What follows are 9 T cell receptor beta chains derived from one specimen sequenced in a study of molecular identifiers for immune sequencing clone quantification. TCRdb redid the calling of the PCR reads with MiXCR, one entry per CDR3 protein. This sample yields hundreds of thousands of distinct CDR3 sequences, of which 25% are seen a single time; 0.6% to 0.9% belongs to the top ten. Sequenced: naive CD8+ T cells from blood, with Jurkat cell RNA spiked in. Subset specified: FACS-sorted CD8+CD4-CCR7+CD45RA+ naive T cells. The receptor source for this set is a human donor in good health. Some libraries in this study had Jurkat cell RNA spiked in.

This clonotype was detected ten times or more. The chain joins TRBV6-2 or TRBV6-3 to TRBJ1-1; D gene ambiguous. Looked up from germline, CDR1 is MNHEY and CDR2 is SVGEGT. The CDR3 is made up of 10 amino acids. V dropped 8 bases and J dropped 6 bases, with 7 bases sitting between them. Here the CDR3 reads CASGFPEAFF. In DNA form, the CDR3 reads TGTGCCAGCGGTTTCCCTGAAGCTTTCTTT.

This clonotype was observed a few times. V gene TRBV11-2 combines with J gene TRBJ1-5; 8 bases fit TRBD1. CDR3 length: 14 amino acids. The germline gives CDR1 SGHAT, CDR2 FQNNGV. V shed 5 bases, J shed 7 bases, and the junction held 7 bases outside the gene matches. The CDR3 protein is CASSTGQGRQPQHF. CDR3 bases: TGTGCCAGCAGCACAGGACAGGGTCGACAGCCCCAGCATTTT.

This clonotype was counted at least ten times. This chain joins TRBV15 and TRBJ2-1; D not certain. The CDR3 sequence is 15 residues long. Germline V gene lookup returns CDR1 LNHNV and CDR2 YYDKDF (reference sequence). V was clipped by 4 bases and J by 4 bases, with 14 bases between them. The CDR3 nucleotides read TGTGCCACCAGCAACCTCGCGGACGGGTACAATGAGCAGTTCTTC. Encoded protein: CATSNLADGYNEQFF.

This clonotype turned up a few times. The J gene is TRBJ2-1, the V gene TRBV30, with 7 bases fitting TRBD1. The CDR3 totals 15 residues. Trimming at V came to 0 bases and at J to 2 bases, leaving 4 bases not matched to a gene. Germline CDR1 and CDR2: GTSNPN and SVGIG (reference sequence). The CDR3 is CAWSVGQGAYNEQFF. CDR3 DNA sequence: TGTGCCTGGAGTGTAGGGCAGGGGGCCTACAATGAGCAGTTCTTC.

Note on this clonotype: The junction departs from the called germline gene at one end, perhaps through a read error. The chain is built from TRBV6-2 or TRBV6-3 and TRBJ1-1, with 7 positions matching TRBD1. This CDR3 has 14 residues. Germline V lookup: CDR1 MNHEY, CDR2 SVGEGT. CDR3 sequence: CASSPTGPNTQAFF. CDR3 sequence (DNA): TGTGCCAGCAGTCCGACAGGGCCGAACACTCAAGCTTTCTTT.

This clonotype was detected a few times. The J gene is TRBJ2-3, the V gene TRBV19; 9 bases fit TRBD1. Germline CDR1 and CDR2: LNHDA and SQIVND (reference sequence). J lost 3 bases, V lost 5 bases, and 6 bases had no gene match. CDR3 length: 15 residues. CDR3 bases: TGTGCCAGTAGTGCCACAGGGGGCTGGACAGATACGCAGTATTTT. Translated: CASSATGGWTDTQYF. Using reference TRBV19 and TRBJ2-3 for the parts outside the CDR3, the full variable domain is DGGITQSPKYLFRKEGQNVTLSCEQNLNHDAMYWYRQDPGQGLRLIYYSQIVNDFQKGDIAEGYSVSREKKESFPLTVTSAQKNPTAFYLCASSATGGWTDTQYFGPGTRLTVL.

Points on this clonotype: A much larger clone lies one base from this, so it may be a read error. The CDR3 does not end in the conserved phenylalanine or tryptophan, so this is likely a read error. V is TRBV5-1 and J is TRBJ2-7; the match to TRBD1 covers 7 bases. Trimming removed 3 bases from V and 6 bases from J; junction bases left unmatched: 6. The CDR3 contains 13 residues. Germline-derived CDR1 and CDR2 are SGHRS and YFSETQ. The CDR3 DNA is TGCGCCAGCAGCTACCCCGGGACAGCCGAGCAGTACTCC. As protein: CASSYPGTAEQYS.

This clonotype was detected many times. The chain combines TRBV19 with TRBJ2-3; 10 bases match TRBD2. V lost 3 bases, J lost 0 bases, and 6 bases stayed unmatched. Looked up from germline, CDR1 is LNHDA and CDR2 is SQIVND (reference sequence). The CDR3 totals 17 residues. CDR3 in amino acids: CASSMFELAGSTDTQYF. In DNA, the CDR3 is TGTGCCAGTAGTATGTTCGAACTAGCGGGGAGCACAGATACGCAGTATTTT.

This clonotype was recorded at least ten times. V and J are TRBV3-1 and TRBJ1-4; no firm D call. Germline CDR1 is LGHDT and CDR2 is YNNKEL (reference sequence). The CDR3 spans 15 residues. V was trimmed by 3 bases and J by 4 bases, leaving 12 bases between them. CDR3 loop: CASSHPRDYNEKLFF. The DNA of the CDR3 is TGTGCCAGCAGCCATCCCCGCGACTATAATGAAAAACTGTTTTTT.